The source of this T cell receptor (beta chain) is a study of T cells after yellow fever vaccination. Study outcomes and limitations: Post-booster reappearance was seen for most primary-vaccination clones (around 96% CD4, roughly 86% CD8).

A universal primer site and UMIs were added as TCR cDNA was made by 5'RACE template switching. Each CDR3 protein is one row after TCRdb ran MiXCR on the 5' RACE reads. The table records 500,000 to 650,000 distinct CDR3 sequences, 10% to 15% of them present only once. As to this clonotype: The antigen is undetermined.

The sample consisted of PBMCs, taken on the day of the yellow fever booster vaccination. The TCR comes from a man younger than 40 who received the YFV17D yellow fever vaccine.

The CDR3 sequence: CASRPLWAGDFEQYF. CDR3 DNA sequence: TGTGCCAGCAGACCACTTTGGGCGGGAGATTTCGAGCAGTACTTC. The rearrangement links TRBV6-1 to TRBJ2-7, with 7 positions matching TRBD2. Germline CDR1 is MNHNS and CDR2 is SASEGT. Trimming at V came to 6 bases and at J to 6 bases, leaving 14 bases not matched to a gene. The CDR3 runs 15 residues.